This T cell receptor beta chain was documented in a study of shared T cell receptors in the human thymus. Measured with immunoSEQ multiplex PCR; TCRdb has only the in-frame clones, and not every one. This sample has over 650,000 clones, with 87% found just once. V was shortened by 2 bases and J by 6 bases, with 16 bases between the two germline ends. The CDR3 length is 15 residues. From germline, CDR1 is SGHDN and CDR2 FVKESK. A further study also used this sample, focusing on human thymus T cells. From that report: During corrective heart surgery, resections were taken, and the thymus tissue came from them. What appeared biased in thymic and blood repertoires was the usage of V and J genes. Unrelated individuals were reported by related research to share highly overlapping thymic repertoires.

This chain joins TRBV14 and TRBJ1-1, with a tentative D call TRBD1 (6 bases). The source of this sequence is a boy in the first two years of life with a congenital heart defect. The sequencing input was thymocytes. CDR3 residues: CASSQRGGARAEAFF. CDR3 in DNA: TGTGCCAGCAGCCAACGTGGGGGGGCGAGGGCTGAAGCTTTCTTT.